The 4 T cell receptor beta chains presented below share a single source sample, sequenced in a study of CD8+CD57+ T cells in acquired aplastic anemia. All sequencing subjects had displayed CD8+CD57+ cell expansion on flow cytometry. CDR3 and TCR beta VDJ profiling relied on a genomic DNA template. Using its own MiXCR run on the reads, TCRdb lists one record per CDR3 protein. The sample has roughly 160,000 distinct CDR3 sequences, over 70% seen once. Material for sequencing was sorted CD4+, CD8+, or CD8+CD57+ T cells (not recorded which) from PBMCs. These TCRs come from a human donor with aplastic anemia.

This sequence joins TRBV7-2 and TRBJ1-1, with TRBD1 matching 9 bases. Germline V gives CDR1 SGHTA, CDR2 FQGNSA. V shed 5 bases and J 7 bases; nucleotides not matched to a gene: 8. The CDR3 is 14 amino acids. This CDR3 reads CASSKPGQGREAFF. CDR3 nucleotide sequence: TGTGCCAGCAGCAAGCCGGGACAGGGCCGTGAAGCTTTCTTT.

This chain uses TRBV24-1 with TRBJ2-3; D possibly corresponds to TRBD2 (5 bases). V shed 3 bases and J shed 3 bases, with 21 bases lying between them. Germline V gives CDR1 KGHDR, CDR2 SFDVKD. The CDR3 is 18 amino acids. The CDR3: CATSDPDHGGVVTDTQYF. Written as DNA, the CDR3 is TGTGCCACCAGTGATCCTGACCACGGAGGAGTCGTGACAGATACGCAGTATTTT.

CDR3 DNA: TGCAGTGCTAGGTCGCCGGGCCTCGAGGGCACAGATACGCAGTATTTT. It translates to CSARSPGLEGTDTQYF. This chain joins TRBV20-1 and TRBJ2-3; D is ambiguous. The V gene lost 3 bases and the J gene lost 1 base, with 17 bases spanning the gap. The CDR3 is made up of 16 amino acids. CDR1 and CDR2 from the germline V gene are DFQATT and SNEGSKA (reference sequence).

This chain joins TRBV12-3 or TRBV12-4 and TRBJ2-2, with TRBD1 matching 7 bases. Germline trimming cut 4 bases from V and 7 bases from J; bases unmatched to any gene: 6. The CDR3 sequence is 14 residues long. CDR3 coding DNA: TGTGCCAGCAGTTCCTCAGGGGGAAGCGGGGAGCTGTTTTTT. Its protein is CASSSSGGSGELFF.